This T cell receptor (beta chain) stems from a study of human T cells and chemical hapten exposure. With 3 bases removed from V and 11 bases from J, the gap between germline ends came to 16 bases. This CDR3 comprises 13 residues. The V gene's germline CDR1 is MGHRA and CDR2 YSYEKL. Time point here: patch test 2, 6 weeks after DPC sensitization. Treatment defined: therapeutic diphenylcyclopropenone sensitization with weekly scalp DPC. Each CDR3 protein gets one entry after TCRdb re-called the RACE reads with MiXCR. The data contain approximately 100,000 distinct CDR3 sequences, 9.2% of them singletons. This clonotype has a handful of counts.

The sample here was whole blood, taken in connection with sensitization to the hapten diphenylcyclopropenone (DPC). The source is a woman aged 40 to 50 with alopecia areata. Some clones in this sample may be carry-over from other donors' samples. The chain has TRBV4-1 and TRBJ1-1; D perhaps matches TRBD1 (5 bases). The CDR3 sequence is CASSHSYWDGAFF. DNA for the CDR3: TGCGCCAGCAGCCACAGTTATTGGGACGGTGCTTTCTTT.